This T cell receptor beta chain was identified during a study of blood T cell repertoires in COVID-19 (TCRdb year 2020). For context, the study as a whole: Samples from collaborators originated in the United States, Italy and Spain and spanned both the acute and convalescent phases of COVID-19. The prospective study material was composed of cDNA or gDNA derived from T cells, B-cell-depleted T cells, or PBMCs. The dataset comprised deeply sampled blood TCRbeta repertoires from subjects exposed to, actively infected with, or recovered from COVID-19. A freely available public database, intended as a resource for researchers studying the immune response to SARS-CoV-2, is where the repertoires were released. The samples were drawn from two sources: the first 160 participants of the ongoing ImmuneRACE study, and 1,000 to 1,500 subjects contributed by 6 global collaborators. The sample metadata nearly always contained a de-identified subject ID, COVID-19 status, age in years and sex. Where available, HLA class I and class II types were obtained from metadata supplied by the sample provider rather than from assay-based typing.

Another Seattle source contributed samples from volunteer blood donors who had recovered from COVID-19. Whole blood was collected in K2EDTA tubes by collaborating institutions according to the institutions' own protocols. For TCRbeta analysis, collaborator samples were shipped as frozen whole blood, as isolated PBMCs, or as DNA extracted from either sample type. Notes on this clone: It has no known antigen specificity. Base qualities are not provided; no much larger clone lies one nucleotide away.

The paper's findings and limits, for the study overall: Clinical and demographic metadata were provided uncurated, with the amount varying by source and participant.

The immunoSEQ Assay, a bias-controlled multiplex PCR, was used to amplify TCRbeta CDR3 regions from genomic DNA. The authors' analysis ran thus. The number of nucleated cells in each sample was estimated from the amplification of reference gene primers within the assay. To quantify the absolute abundance of each unique TCRbeta CDR3 rearrangement, sequence reads were collapsed and filtered. Productive Simpson clonality was computed per sample as the square root of Simpson's diversity index over productive rearrangements. What TCRdb holds here is the immuneACCESS table cut down to in-frame rearrangements. Part of the clones is not present; checked against another copy, under half of the missing clones reflect an unresolved V gene, and the others are unexplained. V and J calls and clone size come straight from that table; D and trimming were deduced from the DNA. This sample lists under 250,000 clones; about four fifths were detected once. The ten largest clones capture approximately 1.8% of the sample.

CDR1 and CDR2 are drawn from the germline V gene: SNHLY, FYNNEI. Trimming removed 4 bases from V and 2 bases from J, leaving 9 bases between the germline ends. The CDR3 has 14 amino acids, counting the end cysteine and phenylalanine. The CDR3 DNA has 42 bases and is translated from base 1. The rearranged segments are TRBV2 and TRBJ1-5; no D segment can be confidently identified. The material sequenced was peripheral blood. This TCR was recovered from a man aged 25 to 40 who had recovered from COVID-19. The nucleotides are TGTGCCAGCAGTGGGTTAGATGGCAATCAGCCCCAGCATTTT. Its amino acids are CASSGLDGNQPQHF.